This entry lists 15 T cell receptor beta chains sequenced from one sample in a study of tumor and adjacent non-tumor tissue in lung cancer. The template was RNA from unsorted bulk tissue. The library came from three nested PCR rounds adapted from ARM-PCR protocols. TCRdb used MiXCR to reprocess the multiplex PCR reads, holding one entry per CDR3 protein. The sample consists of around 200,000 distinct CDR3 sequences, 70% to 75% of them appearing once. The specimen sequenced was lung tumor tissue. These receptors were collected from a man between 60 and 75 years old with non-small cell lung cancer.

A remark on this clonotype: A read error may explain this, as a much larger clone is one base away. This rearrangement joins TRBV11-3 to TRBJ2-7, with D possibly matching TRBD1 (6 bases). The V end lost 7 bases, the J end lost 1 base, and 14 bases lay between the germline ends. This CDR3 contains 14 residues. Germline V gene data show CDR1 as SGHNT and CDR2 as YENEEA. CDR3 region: CASTWDMWSYEQYF. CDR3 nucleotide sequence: TGTGCCAGCACCTGGGACATGTGGTCCTACGAGCAGTACTTC.

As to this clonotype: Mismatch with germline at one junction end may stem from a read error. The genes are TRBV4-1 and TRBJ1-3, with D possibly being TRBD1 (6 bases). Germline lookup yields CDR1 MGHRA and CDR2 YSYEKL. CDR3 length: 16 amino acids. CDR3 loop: CTSSQDRRTVQNTIYF. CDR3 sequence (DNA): TGCACCAGCAGCCAAGATCGTCGGACAGTACAGAACACCATATATTTT.

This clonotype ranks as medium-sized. The CDR3 protein is CASSYSQRGLFEKLFF. The CDR3 DNA sequence: TGTGCCAGCAGTTACTCACAGCGGGGGCTTTTTGAAAAACTGTTTTTT. The V and J genes are TRBV6-5 and TRBJ1-4, with D possibly matching TRBD1 (6 bases). Germline CDR1 MNHEY, CDR2 SVGAGI. CDR3 length: 16 residues. The germline V and J ends were trimmed by 0 bases and 7 bases, with 15 bases remaining between them.

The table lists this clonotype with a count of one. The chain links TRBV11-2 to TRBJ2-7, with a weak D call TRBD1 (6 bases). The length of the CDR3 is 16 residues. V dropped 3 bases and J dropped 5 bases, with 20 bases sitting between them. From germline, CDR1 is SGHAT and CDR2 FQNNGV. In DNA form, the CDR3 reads TGTGCCAGCAGCTTTAGGTCGTCGCGTCAGGGGAACGAGCAGTACTTC. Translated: CASSFRSSRQGNEQYF.

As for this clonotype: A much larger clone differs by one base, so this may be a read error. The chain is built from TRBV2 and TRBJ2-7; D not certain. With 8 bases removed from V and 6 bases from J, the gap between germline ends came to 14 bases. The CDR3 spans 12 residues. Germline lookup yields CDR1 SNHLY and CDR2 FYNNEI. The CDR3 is CASGGGPLEQYF. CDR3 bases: TGTGCCAGCGGTGGCGGACCCCTCGAGCAGTACTTC. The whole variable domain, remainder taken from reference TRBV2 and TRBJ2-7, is EPEVTQTPSHQVTQMGQEVILRCVPISNHLYFYWYRQILGQKVEFLVSFYNNEISEKSEIFDDQFSVERPDGSNFTLKIRSTKLEDSAMYFCASGGGPLEQYFGPGTRLTVT.

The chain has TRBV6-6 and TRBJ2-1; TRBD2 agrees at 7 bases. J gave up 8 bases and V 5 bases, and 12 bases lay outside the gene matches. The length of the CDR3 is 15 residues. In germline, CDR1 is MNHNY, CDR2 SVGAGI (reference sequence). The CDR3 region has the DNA TGTGCCAGCAGTCAACTAGCGAGAGTACACGATGAGCAGTTCTTC. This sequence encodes CASSQLARVHDEQFF.

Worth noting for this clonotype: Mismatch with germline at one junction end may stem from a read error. In nucleotides, the CDR3 is TGCAGTGTCTCCCGGGGGAATGAGCAGTTCTTT. Amino acids: CSVSRGNEQFF. The chain links TRBV20-1 to TRBJ2-1, with D perhaps matching TRBD2 (6 bases). This CDR3 comprises 11 residues. CDR1 DFQATT and CDR2 SNEGSKA come from the germline V gene (reference sequence).

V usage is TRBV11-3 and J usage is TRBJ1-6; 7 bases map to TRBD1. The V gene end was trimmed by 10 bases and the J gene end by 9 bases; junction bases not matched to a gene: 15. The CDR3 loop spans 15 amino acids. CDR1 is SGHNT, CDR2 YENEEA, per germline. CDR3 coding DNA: TGTGCCAACAACCCCAGACAGGGCCCTACTTCACCCCTCCACTTT. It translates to CANNPRQGPTSPLHF.

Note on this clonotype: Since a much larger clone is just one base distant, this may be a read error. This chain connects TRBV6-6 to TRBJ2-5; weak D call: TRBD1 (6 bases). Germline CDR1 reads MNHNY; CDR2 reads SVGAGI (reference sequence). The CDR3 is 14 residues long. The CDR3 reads CAISYSGTQETQYF. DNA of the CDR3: TGTGCCATCAGTTACTCCGGGACACAAGAGACCCAGTACTTC.

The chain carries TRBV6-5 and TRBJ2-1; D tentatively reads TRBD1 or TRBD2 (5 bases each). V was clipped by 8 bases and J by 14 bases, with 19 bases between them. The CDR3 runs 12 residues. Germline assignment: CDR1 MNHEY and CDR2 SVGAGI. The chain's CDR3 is CASGGTAQTKFF. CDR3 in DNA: TGTGCCAGCGGTGGGACGGCCCAAACTAAGTTCTTC.

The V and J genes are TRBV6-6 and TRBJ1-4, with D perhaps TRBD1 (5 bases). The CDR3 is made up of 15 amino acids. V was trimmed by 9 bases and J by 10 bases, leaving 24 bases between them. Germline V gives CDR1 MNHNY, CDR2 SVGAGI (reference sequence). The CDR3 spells CARSSLSTGVVKLFF. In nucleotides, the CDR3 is TGTGCCAGAAGCTCCCTTTCAACGGGGGTCGTAAAACTGTTTTTT.

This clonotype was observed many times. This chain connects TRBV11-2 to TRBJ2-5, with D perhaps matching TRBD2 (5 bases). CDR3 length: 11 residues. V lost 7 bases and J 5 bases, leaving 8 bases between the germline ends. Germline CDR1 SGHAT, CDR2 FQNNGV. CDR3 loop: CASTRGETQYF. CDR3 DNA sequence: TGTGCCAGCACCCGAGGGGAGACCCAGTACTTC.

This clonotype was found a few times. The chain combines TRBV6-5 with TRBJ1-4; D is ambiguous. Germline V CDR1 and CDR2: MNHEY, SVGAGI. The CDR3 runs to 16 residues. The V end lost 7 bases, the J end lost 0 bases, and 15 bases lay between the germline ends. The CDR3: CASTTKNSATNEKLFF. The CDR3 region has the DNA TGTGCCAGCACCACCAAGAATTCAGCAACTAATGAAAAACTGTTTTTT.

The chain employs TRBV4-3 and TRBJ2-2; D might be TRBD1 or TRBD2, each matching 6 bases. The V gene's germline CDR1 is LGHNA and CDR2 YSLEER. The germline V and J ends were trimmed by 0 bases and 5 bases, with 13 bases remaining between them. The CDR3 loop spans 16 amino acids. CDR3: CASSQEPGAWTGELFF. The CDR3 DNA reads TGCGCCAGCAGCCAAGAACCGGGGGCATGGACCGGGGAGCTGTTTTTT.

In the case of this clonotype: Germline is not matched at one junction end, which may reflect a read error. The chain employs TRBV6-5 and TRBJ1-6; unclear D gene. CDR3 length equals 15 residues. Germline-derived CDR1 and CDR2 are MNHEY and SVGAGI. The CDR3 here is CVSSYLSSYNSPLHF. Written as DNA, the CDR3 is TGTGTCAGCAGTTACCTGAGTTCCTATAATTCACCCCTCCACTTT.